This entry lists 30 T cell receptor beta chains sequenced from one sample in a study of shared T cell receptors in the human thymus. Libraries were prepared by immunoSEQ multiplex PCR; TCRdb keeps only in-frame clonotypes and omits some of them. The sample carries roughly 710,000 clones, 80% to 90% recorded once. This same sample was also taken into another study, of human thymus T cells.

Sequencing was performed on thymocytes. Source of these receptors: a girl under three years old with a congenital heart defect.

As to this clone: The sample holds other DNA sequences that translate to the same CDR3. The rearrangement joins TRBV5-1 to TRBJ1-5; D is uncertain. Trimming pared 2 bases from V and 0 bases from J, leaving 3 bases between. This CDR3 spans 13 amino acids. Germline V lookup: CDR1 SGHRS, CDR2 YFSETQ. This CDR3 is CASSFGSNQPQHF. In DNA form, the CDR3 reads TGCGCCAGCAGCTTCGGTAGCAATCAGCCCCAGCATTTT.

The chain has TRBV15 and TRBJ2-2, with 9 nucleotides matching TRBD1. Trimming removed 6 bases from V and 7 bases from J; junction bases left unmatched: 15. The CDR3 has 17 amino acids. In germline, CDR1 is LNHNV, CDR2 YYDKDF (reference sequence). The CDR3 DNA sequence: TGTGCCACCAGGGGCCCCTCCGACGGGACAGGGATCGGGGAGCTGTTTTTT. Encoded protein: CATRGPSDGTGIGELFF.

The rearrangement links TRBV19 to TRBJ2-4; perhaps TRBD1 as D (5 bases). V was clipped by 2 bases and J by 8 bases, with 16 bases between them. CDR3 length equals 15 residues. Germline V lookup: CDR1 LNHDA, CDR2 SQIVND (reference sequence). DNA of the CDR3: TGTGCCAGTAGTATAAAAGGGCAGGGTGGACACATTCAGTACTTC. Its protein product is CASSIKGQGGHIQYF.

The chain uses TRBV5-3 and TRBJ2-7, with TRBD1 identical over 8 bases. TRBV5-3 is given ORF status, its function remaining uncertain. The CDR3 is 15 amino acids. V was clipped by 2 bases and J by 3 bases; unmatched bases: 7. The CDR3 nucleotides read TGTGCCAGAAGCTTAGACAGGGGCCGCAACTACGAGCAGTACTTC. This translates into CARSLDRGRNYEQYF.

The chain is built from TRBV19 and TRBJ1-5; D not resolved. Trimming stripped 3 bases from V and 6 bases from J, with 21 bases between. There are 17 residues in the CDR3. CDR1 is LNHDA, CDR2 SQIVND, per germline (reference sequence). The CDR3 region has the DNA TGTGCCAGTAGTATTCGGGTCTTAAGGAGGGCCCGTCAGCCCCAGCATTTT. It is translated as CASSIRVLRRARQPQHF. The whole variable domain, remainder taken from reference TRBV19 and TRBJ1-5, is DGGITQSPKYLFRKEGQNVTLSCEQNLNHDAMYWYRQDPGQGLRLIYYSQIVNDFQKGDIAEGYSVSREKKESFPLTVTSAQKNPTAFYLCASSIRVLRRARQPQHFGDGTRLSIL.

The J gene is TRBJ2-5, the V gene TRBV6-1, with D uncertain. Germline V gene sequence: CDR1 MNHNS, CDR2 SASEGT. V was pared by 3 bases and J by 1 base, with 12 bases between. CDR3 length: 15 amino acids. The CDR3 nucleotides read TGTGCCAGCAGTGAGGGCAGGAACCTCCAAGAGACCCAGTACTTC. Translating gives CASSEGRNLQETQYF.

This clone was picked up one time. The chain is built from TRBV4-1 and TRBJ2-1, with D maybe TRBD2 (6 bases). CDR1 is MGHRA, CDR2 YSYEKL, per germline. This CDR3 contains 19 residues. The V gene lost 0 bases and the J gene lost 0 bases, with 18 bases spanning the gap. CDR3 residues: CASSQEGRWGVSSYNEQFF. The CDR3 DNA sequence: TGCGCCAGCAGCCAAGAAGGGAGGTGGGGGGTGAGCTCCTACAATGAGCAGTTCTTC.

This clone was seen more than once but under ten times. The V and J genes are TRBV4-3 and TRBJ2-3; 11 nucleotides match TRBD1. This CDR3 comprises 20 residues. Germline loops: CDR1 LGHNA, CDR2 YSLEER. J lost 6 bases, V lost 0 bases, and 17 bases had no gene match. CDR3 loop: CASSQEVGQGDTRDGDTQYF. The CDR3 coding sequence is TGCGCCAGCAGCCAAGAGGTGGGACAGGGGGACACTAGAGATGGTGATACGCAGTATTTT.

The gene calls are TRBV4-1 and TRBJ1-6; D may be TRBD1 (6 bases). The V gene's germline CDR1 is MGHRA and CDR2 YSYEKL. The CDR3 has 19 residues. The ends were cut back, 5 bases at V and 0 bases at J, with 20 bases in the middle. The CDR3 sequence: CASSGDTKFDSSYNSPLHF. CDR3 DNA sequence: TGCGCCAGCAGCGGGGACACCAAATTTGATAGCTCCTATAATTCACCCCTCCACTTT.

This chain links TRBV5-8 with TRBJ2-3; TRBD2 agrees at 8 bases. This CDR3 contains 15 residues. Trimming cost V 0 bases and J 2 bases; bases outside gene matches: 2. From germline, CDR1 is SGHTS and CDR2 YDEGEE. The CDR3 DNA follows: TGTGCCAGCAGCTTGGAACTAGCGGTCACAGATACGCAGTATTTT. Translated: CASSLELAVTDTQYF.

The chain carries TRBV7-2 and TRBJ1-1; D is undetermined. The CDR3 consists of 18 residues. In germline, CDR1 is SGHTA, CDR2 FQGNSA. V was trimmed by 1 base and J by 1 base, leaving 19 bases between them. The CDR3 sequence is CASSLGRASQPKNTEAFF. CDR3 nucleotide sequence: TGTGCCAGCAGCTTAGGGCGGGCGTCCCAACCTAAGAACACTGAAGCTTTCTTT.

The chain joins TRBV6-1 to TRBJ2-2; D gene ambiguous. V was pared by 8 bases and J by 4 bases, with 8 bases between. This CDR3 comprises 12 residues. Per germline, CDR1 MNHNS and CDR2 SASEGT. As DNA, the CDR3 is TGTGCCAGCTCGAGAGGCACCGGGGAGCTGTTTTTT. As protein: CASSRGTGELFF.

A single count supports this clone. V and J are TRBV13 and TRBJ2-1; TRBD2 matches at 7 bases. V was pared by 1 base and J by 5 bases, with 5 bases of the junction left unmatched. CDR1 and CDR2 (germline): PRHDT, FYEKMQ (reference sequence). The CDR3 loop spans 15 amino acids. CDR3 protein: CASSLVVGGDNEQFF. For the CDR3, the DNA is TGTGCCAGCAGCTTAGTGGTGGGGGGGGACAATGAGCAGTTCTTC.

V gene TRBV19 combines with J gene TRBJ1-2; a weak D match, TRBD1 (5 bases). The CDR3 has 14 amino acids. Germline V gene lookup returns CDR1 LNHDA and CDR2 SQIVND (reference sequence). The V end was cut by 1 base, the J end by 4 bases, with 10 bases between. In DNA, the CDR3 is TGTGCCAGTAGTATAGGGGGCAGAATCTATGGCTACACCTTC. Its translation: CASSIGGRIYGYTF.

The chain is built from TRBV29-1 and TRBJ2-7, with D possibly being TRBD1 (5 bases). The V gene lost 5 bases and the J gene lost 3 bases, with 14 bases spanning the gap. Germline CDR1 and CDR2: SQVTM and ANQGSEA. The CDR3 spans 13 residues. The CDR3 here is CSVIPKTGYEQYF. The CDR3, as DNA: TGCAGCGTTATTCCAAAAACAGGCTACGAGCAGTACTTC.

The CDR3 is CASSWGQNYGYTF. The CDR3 DNA sequence: TGTGCCAGCAGCTGGGGACAGAACTATGGCTACACCTTC. J is TRBJ1-2 and V is TRBV5-6, with 7 bases that match TRBD1. CDR1 is SGHDT and CDR2 is YYEEEE in the germline V gene. The CDR3 is 13 amino acids. J gave up 2 bases and V 3 bases, and 1 base lay outside the gene matches.

The chain combines TRBV2 with TRBJ1-1; a possible D gene is TRBD1 (5 bases). The V and J ends lost 3 bases and 0 bases respectively, with 8 bases between them. Germline CDR1 SNHLY, CDR2 FYNNEI. The CDR3 length is 14 residues. The CDR3 loop is CASSDQDMNTEAFF. The CDR3 DNA sequence: TGTGCCAGCAGTGATCAGGACATGAACACTGAAGCTTTCTTT.

This chain links TRBV6-1 with TRBJ1-2; possibly TRBD1 for D (6 bases). Trimming shortened V by 2 bases and J by 6 bases, and 13 bases separated the two germline ends. This CDR3 comprises 14 residues. Germline values: CDR1 MNHNS, CDR2 SASEGT. CDR3 nucleotides: TGTGCCAGCAGTGAATGTTACAGGGTCGATGGCTACACCTTC. It translates to CASSECYRVDGYTF.

Here the CDR3 reads CASGASHRRETQYF. The CDR3 coding sequence is TGCGCCAGCGGGGCGTCTCACAGGAGAGAGACCCAGTACTTC. The genes are TRBV4-1 and TRBJ2-5; the D gene is possibly TRBD1 (5 bases). Germline assignment: CDR1 MGHRA and CDR2 YSYEKL. V was shortened by 8 bases and J by 4 bases, with 17 bases between the two germline ends. This CDR3 is 14 amino acids long.

The rearrangement joins TRBV29-1 to TRBJ2-2; tentative D call: TRBD1 (6 bases). Germline lookup yields CDR1 SQVTM and CDR2 ANQGSEA. Between the trimmed V and J ends, which lost 6 bases and 1 base, there was a span of 15 bases. This CDR3 spans 15 amino acids. The CDR3 region is CSVGSWGRNTGELFF. The CDR3 DNA follows: TGCAGCGTCGGCTCGTGGGGGCGGAACACCGGGGAGCTGTTTTTT.

This chain connects TRBV9 to TRBJ1-2, with D unclear. The CDR3 consists of 13 residues. V shed 0 bases and J shed 4 bases, with 7 bases lying between them. Germline V gene lookup returns CDR1 SGDLS and CDR2 YYNGEE. The CDR3 loop is CASSVGRTYGYTF. CDR3 bases: TGTGCCAGCAGCGTAGGGAGGACCTATGGCTACACCTTC.

J is TRBJ1-5 and V is TRBV7-9, with 9 bases fitting TRBD1. CDR3 size: 18 residues. The V segment lost 2 bases and the J segment 1 base; nucleotides outside the gene matches: 9. CDR1 and CDR2 (germline): SEHNR, FQNEAQ (reference sequence). DNA for the CDR3: TGTGCCAGCAGCTTATCGCCGGGACAGGGAGGAAGCAATCAGCCCCAGCATTTT. Translation: CASSLSPGQGGSNQPQHF.

The rearrangement joins TRBV5-1 to TRBJ2-7, with 7 bases matching TRBD1. Germline V CDR1 and CDR2: SGHRS, YFSETQ. V lost 4 bases and J lost 4; bases outside the gene matches: 8. The CDR3 spans 14 residues. The CDR3 region has the DNA TGCGCCAGCAGCGGCCACAGGGGCTGGTACGAGCAGTACTTC. The encoded protein is CASSGHRGWYEQYF.

The CDR3 nucleotides are TGTGCCAGTAGCTTGACAGGGGGCGAACAGCCCCAGCATTTT. This encodes CASSLTGGEQPQHF. This rearrangement joins TRBV19 to TRBJ1-5, with 10 bases aligning to TRBD1. Germline CDR1 is LNHDA and CDR2 is SQIVND (reference sequence). V lost 6 bases, J lost 7 bases, and 6 bases stayed unmatched. The CDR3 is made up of 14 amino acids.

Only a few counts were recorded for this clone. V is TRBV7-9 and J is TRBJ2-1; D is unclear. V dropped 2 bases and J dropped 5 bases, with 13 bases sitting between them. The CDR3 runs to 15 residues. CDR1 is SEHNR and CDR2 is FQNEAQ in the germline V gene (reference sequence). The CDR3 sequence is CASSLRTQPNNEQFF. The CDR3 DNA follows: TGTGCCAGCAGCTTACGCACGCAACCTAACAATGAGCAGTTCTTC.

The rearrangement links TRBV7-9 to TRBJ1-2, with D maybe TRBD1 (6 bases). CDR3 length: 15 residues. With 5 bases removed from V and 1 base from J, the gap between germline ends came to 14 bases. Germline V gene data show CDR1 as SEHNR and CDR2 as FQNEAQ (reference sequence). Here the CDR3 DNA reads TGTGCCAGCAGCCCCCGAAGGGACATTAACTATGGCTACACCTTC. The encoded protein is CASSPRRDINYGYTF.

Only one count was recorded for this clone. This chain uses TRBV10-1 with TRBJ2-6; D is undetermined. CDR3 size: 16 residues. Germline V gives CDR1 WNHNN, CDR2 SYGVQD (reference sequence). V was shortened by 4 bases and J by 2 bases, with 12 bases between the two germline ends. The CDR3 spells CASSVDQVAGANVLTF. The CDR3 coding sequence is TGCGCCAGCAGTGTAGATCAGGTCGCTGGGGCCAACGTCCTGACTTTC.

J is TRBJ2-5 and V is TRBV4-1; D is perhaps TRBD1 (5 bases). Germline V gene sequence: CDR1 MGHRA, CDR2 YSYEKL. The CDR3 is 16 amino acids. The V and J ends lost 6 bases and 5 bases respectively, with 22 bases between them. The CDR3 here is CASRRRPRVIEETQYF. In DNA form, the CDR3 reads TGCGCCAGCAGGCGTAGACCCAGGGTGATTGAGGAGACCCAGTACTTC.

The gene calls are TRBV5-4 and TRBJ2-3; 9 nucleotides agree with TRBD2. Looked up from germline, CDR1 is SGHNT and CDR2 is YYREEE (reference sequence). J was trimmed by 2 bases and V by 0 bases; bases with no gene match: 7. This CDR3 comprises 17 residues. The CDR3 reads CASSLVGAGGNTDTQYF. The DNA of the CDR3 is TGTGCCAGCAGCTTGGTTGGGGCGGGGGGGAACACAGATACGCAGTATTTT.

V and J are TRBV2 and TRBJ2-1; 10 bases line up with TRBD2. CDR3 length: 15 residues. CDR1 is SNHLY, CDR2 FYNNEI, per germline. V trimming: 4 bases; J trimming: 8 bases; junction bases outside the gene matches: 8. The CDR3, as DNA: TGTGCCAGCAGTGCAGAGCGGGGGGGCACTGATGAGCAGTTCTTC. Its translation: CASSAERGGTDEQFF.